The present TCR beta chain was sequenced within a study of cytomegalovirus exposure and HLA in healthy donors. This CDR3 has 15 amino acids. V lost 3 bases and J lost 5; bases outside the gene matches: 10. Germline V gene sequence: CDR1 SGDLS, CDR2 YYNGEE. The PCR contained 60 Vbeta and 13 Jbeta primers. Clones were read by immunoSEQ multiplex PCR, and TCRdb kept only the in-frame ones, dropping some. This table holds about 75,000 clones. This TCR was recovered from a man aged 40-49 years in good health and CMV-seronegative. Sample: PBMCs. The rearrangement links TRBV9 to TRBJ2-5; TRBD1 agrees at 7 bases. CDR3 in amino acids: CASSARDSTLETQYF. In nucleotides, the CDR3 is TGTGCCAGCAGCGCCCGGGACAGCACATTGGAGACCCAGTACTTC. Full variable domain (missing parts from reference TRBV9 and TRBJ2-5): DSGVTQTPKHLITATGQRVTLRCSPRSGDLSVYWYQQSLDQGLQFLIQYYNGEERAKGNILERFSAQQFPDLHSELNLSSLELGDSALYFCASSARDSTLETQYFGPGTRLLVL.